One and the same sample provided the 3 T cell receptor beta chains below, sequenced in a study of blood T cell repertoires in COVID-19. Here immunoSEQ multiplex PCR was the method, and the copy in TCRdb shows in-frame clones only, minus some. Among around 120,000 clones listed, around nine tenths were seen once. Sequencing was carried out using peripheral blood. The receptors shown here come from a human donor in a cohort sampled during active COVID-19.

This clone appeared a single time. Other DNA sequences in this specimen translate into the identical CDR3. The genes are TRBV9 and TRBJ2-3; tentative D call: TRBD2 (5 bases). The CDR3 runs to 15 residues. Trimming took off 0 bases at V and 0 bases at J, with 8 bases between the two ends. CDR1 is SGDLS, CDR2 YYNGEE, per germline. CDR3 in amino acids: CASSVARGSTDTQYF. In DNA, the CDR3 is TGTGCCAGCAGCGTAGCTCGGGGAAGCACAGATACGCAGTATTTT.

J is TRBJ2-7 and V is TRBV2, with 7 positions matching TRBD2. The CDR3 loop spans 16 amino acids. Trimming cost V 5 bases and J 0 bases; bases outside gene matches: 10. CDR1 is SNHLY and CDR2 is FYNNEI in the germline V gene. DNA for the CDR3: TGTGCCAGCAGTCGGACTATAGCGGGTAGCTCCTACGAGCAGTACTTC. Translating gives CASSRTIAGSSYEQYF.

The chain carries TRBV9 and TRBJ1-1; 8 positions match TRBD1. Germline V lookup: CDR1 SGDLS, CDR2 YYNGEE. CDR3 size: 15 residues. Losses at the gene ends were 0 bases for V and 4 bases for J; bases not matched to a gene: 5. The CDR3: CASSVGQGRGTEAFF. The CDR3 region has the DNA TGTGCCAGCAGCGTAGGACAGGGGAGGGGCACTGAAGCTTTCTTT. Full variable domain (rest looked up from reference TRBV9 and TRBJ1-1): DSGVTQTPKHLITATGQRVTLRCSPRSGDLSVYWYQQSLDQGLQFLIQYYNGEERAKGNILERFSAQQFPDLHSELNLSSLELGDSALYFCASSVGQGRGTEAFFGQGTRLTVV.